This TCR beta chain originates from a study of lymphopenia after photon versus proton radiotherapy (dated by TCRdb to between 2017 and 2020). Context from the whole study: The study compared the immunological effects of photon versus proton radiation therapy in patients with gastrointestinal tumors who developed high-grade lymphopenia. The 20 or so patients in the cohort had gastrointestinal tumors, were treated with either photon or proton therapy, and subsequently developed lymphopenia. The goal of the study was to describe how the two radiation modalities differ in their effects on the immune system.

On this clone itself: Its antigen target is currently unknown. Nothing much larger sits one base from this clone, and base qualities are not available.

The library relied on the immunoSEQ multiplex PCR assay. T cell repertoires were profiled by deep sequencing of rearranged TCR beta loci, alongside multiparametric flow cytometry. What TCRdb holds here is the immuneACCESS table cut down to in-frame rearrangements. Part of the clones is not present; checked against another copy, under half of the missing clones reflect an unresolved V gene, and the others are unexplained. The sample contains 70,000 or so clones, 85% to 95% of them found a single time. The ten largest clones represent 2% to 2.5% of the sample. Per the germline V gene, ENHRY is the CDR1 and SYGVKD is the CDR2. V is reduced by 4 bases and J by 8 bases, leaving a spacing of 12 bases between them. The CDR3 starts with the cysteine, ends with the phenylalanine, and has 12 residues. The only DNA kept is the CDR3, 36 bases in frame from the first base. Overall study outcomes, separate from this receptor: During treatment, patients who received proton therapy stayed relatively stable, whereas patients who received photon therapy lost naive T cells and TCR diversity and gained effector/memory populations. The survival association was examined only in patients who died, and the authors described better survival with proton therapy as a possibility, not as a demonstrated result. Among patients across the cohort who died, overall survival time showed an inverse correlation with a larger post-nadir drop in TCR diversity. After the lymphocyte count nadir, repertoires from photon-treated patients showed oligoclonal expansion, particularly of CD8+ Temra cells, and this expansion drove the decline in diversity.

This receptor was taken from a woman aged 40 to 50 with cholangiocarcinoma. The chain couples TRBV10-3 to TRBJ2-7; the D gene is possibly TRBD1, with 6 bases matching. The sequencing used peripheral blood, collected from a patient treated with photon-based radiotherapy. The nucleotide sequence reads TGTGCCATCAGTGCGGGACAAGGCCAGCAGTACTTC. Its protein reads: CAISAGQGQQYF.